The rows below give T cell receptor beta chains drawn from one sample of a study of blood T cell repertoires in COVID-19. The repertoire was sequenced with immunoSEQ multiplex PCR; TCRdb's copy has only in-frame clones and lacks some. The sample records about 110,000 clones, about 85% being singletons. Sequencing input: peripheral blood. The origin of the receptors is a human donor in a cohort sampled during active COVID-19. CDR3s include the opening cysteine and the closing phenylalanine or tryptophan. D genes are given only for firm matches. Expanded clones get a size class; other rows say once, few or many, or leave the size out.

abundance	v_gene	j_gene	len	d_gene	CDR3aa	CDR3nt
-	TRBV6-5	TRBJ2-7	16	-	CASSYPQGTDSYEQYF	TGTGCCAGCAGTTACCCCCAGGGCACAGACTCCTACGAGCAGTACTTC
-	TRBV25-1	TRBJ1-4	15	-	CASKTNSGTNEKLFF	TGTGCCAGCAAGACGAACTCCGGGACAAATGAAAAACTGTTTTTT
-	TRBV5-4	TRBJ2-1	14	TRBD1	CASNPEPGQPYQFF	TGTGCCAGCAACCCTGAGCCGGGACAGCCTTATCAGTTCTTC
-	TRBV6-2/TRBV6-3	TRBJ2-7	16	TRBD2	CASSPPVSGGSYEQYF	TGTGCCAGCAGTCCCCCTGTCAGCGGGGGTTCCTACGAGCAGTACTTC
-	TRBV7-2	TRBJ1-4	18	TRBD1	CASSEQPGQDPLSEKLFF	TGTGCCAGCAGCGAACAACCGGGACAGGACCCTTTGAGTGAAAAACTGTTTTTT
-	TRBV28	TRBJ2-1	16	-	CATTFLGASSYNEQFF	TGTGCCACCACCTTCTTGGGGGCCAGCTCCTACAATGAGCAGTTCTTC
-	TRBV9	TRBJ1-6	14	TRBD1	CASSPQGQGSPLHF	TGTGCCAGCAGCCCGCAGGGACAGGGTTCACCCCTCCACTTT
-	TRBV11-2	TRBJ2-7	19	-	CASSSSPGKQGFFSYEQYF	TGTGCCAGCAGCTCGTCGCCAGGAAAACAGGGTTTTTTCTCGTACGAGCAGTACTTC
-	TRBV7-3	TRBJ2-2	13	-	CASSNKNTGELFF	TGTGCCAGCAGCAACAAGAACACCGGGGAGCTGTTTTTT
-	TRBV3-1/TRBV3-2	TRBJ1-6	14	-	CASSQAQGNSPLHF	TGTGCCAGCAGCCAAGCACAGGGAAATTCACCCCTCCACTTT
once	TRBV21-1	TRBJ2-5	15	-	CASLLRRDSQETQYF	TGTGCCAGCTTACTTAGGAGGGACAGCCAAGAGACCCAGTACTTC
-	TRBV27	TRBJ1-1	15	-	CASSFRDKHLSEAFF	TGTGCCAGCAGTTTCCGGGACAAGCACCTGTCGGAAGCTTTCTTT
-	TRBV5-4	TRBJ2-3	14	-	CASSLVVAPDTQYF	TGTGCCAGCAGCTTGGTGGTAGCGCCAGATACGCAGTATTTT
-	TRBV5-1	TRBJ1-6	15	TRBD1	CASGRGGSNNSPLHF	TGCGCCAGCGGAAGAGGGGGCAGCAATAATTCACCCCTCCACTTT
-	TRBV5-1	TRBJ2-3	18	TRBD2	CASSTPGLAGVGLDTQYF	TGCGCCAGCAGCACCCCGGGACTAGCGGGAGTAGGTTTGGATACGCAGTATTTT
once	TRBV27	TRBJ1-2	17	TRBD1	CASSPLTGQGLIGGYTF	TGTGCCAGCAGTCCCCTGACTGGACAGGGACTGATAGGTGGCTACACCTTC
-	TRBV19	TRBJ2-1	16	-	CASSTRAGAFYNEQFF	TGTGCCAGTAGTACCCGTGCGGGGGCGTTCTACAATGAGCAGTTCTTC
few	TRBV5-1	TRBJ2-1	17	TRBD2	CASSFRFPGGGNNEQFF	TGCGCCAGCAGCTTCCGGTTCCCCGGGGGGGGAAACAATGAGCAGTTCTTC
-	TRBV7-8	TRBJ1-1	15	TRBD1	CASSPQGVMNTEAFF	TGTGCCAGCAGCCCTCAGGGGGTCATGAACACTGAAGCTTTCTTT
few	TRBV18	TRBJ1-1	14	TRBD1	CASSPPSGQGLTFF	TGTGCCAGCTCACCACCGTCGGGACAGGGTTTAACTTTCTTT
few	TRBV5-1	TRBJ2-1	15	TRBD2	CASSARLARGNEQFF	TGCGCCAGCAGCGCTCGACTAGCTCGAGGCAATGAGCAGTTCTTC
-	TRBV5-1	TRBJ2-3	15	-	CASSNRLTSTDTQYF	TGCGCCAGCAGCAACAGACTAACTAGCACAGATACGCAGTATTTT
-	TRBV19	TRBJ1-5	17	-	CASRPSTGGSRNQPQHF	TGTGCCAGTAGGCCTTCCACGGGGGGCAGTCGCAATCAGCCCCAGCATTTT
once	TRBV10-3	TRBJ2-7	14	-	CASSGGQGTYEQYF	TGTGCCTCGTCCGGGGGGCAGGGGACCTACGAGCAGTACTTC
-	TRBV12-5	TRBJ2-7	12	-	CASAYWGEKQYF	TGTGCTAGTGCCTACTGGGGGGAAAAGCAGTACTTC
-	TRBV28	TRBJ2-6	16	TRBD1	CASTDRGRFGANVLTF	TGTGCCAGCACCGACAGGGGTAGATTTGGGGCCAACGTCCTGACTTTC
few	TRBV4-1	TRBJ1-6	17	-	CASSQDTGYSYNSPLHF	TGCGCCAGCAGCCAAGACACGGGTTACTCCTATAATTCACCCCTCCACTTT
-	TRBV4-2	TRBJ1-2	15	-	CASSQVERMHYGYTF	TGTGCCAGCAGCCAAGTAGAGAGGATGCACTATGGCTACACCTTC
-	TRBV18	TRBJ2-3	12	-	CASSPLPDTQYF	TGTGCCAGCTCACCTCTCCCAGATACGCAGTATTTT
-	TRBV7-6	TRBJ2-1	15	-	CASRRGLGGYNEQFF	TGTGCCAGCAGGCGTGGACTGGGGGGATACAATGAGCAGTTCTTC
-	TRBV30	TRBJ2-7	15	TRBD1	CAWSPSDRGSYEQYF	TGTGCCTGGAGCCCGTCGGACAGGGGGTCCTACGAGCAGTACTTC
-	TRBV15	TRBJ1-2	15	-	CATSRSGAYNYGYTF	TGTGCCACCAGCCGCTCAGGGGCTTATAACTATGGCTACACCTTC
-	TRBV7-6	TRBJ2-3	17	TRBD1	CASSLIGQGVTADTQYF	TGTGCCAGCAGCCTAATCGGACAGGGGGTTACTGCAGATACGCAGTATTTT
-	TRBV29-1	TRBJ2-1	13	-	CSAEGTLYNEQFF	TGCAGCGCCGAGGGCACCCTATACAATGAGCAGTTCTTC
once	TRBV24-1	TRBJ2-3	16	TRBD2	CATSDKLAGDSDTQYF	TGTGCCACCAGTGATAAACTAGCGGGAGATTCAGATACGCAGTATTTT
once	TRBV2	TRBJ1-5	15	TRBD1	CASSDGTGGFQPQHF	TGTGCCAGCAGTGATGGGACAGGGGGCTTTCAGCCCCAGCATTTT
-	TRBV5-1	TRBJ1-2	14	TRBD1	CASSLDSDRFGYTF	TGCGCCAGCAGCCTGGATTCGGACAGGTTTGGCTACACCTTC
once	TRBV3-1/TRBV3-2	TRBJ1-2	14	-	CASSPPGTLYGYTF	TGTGCCAGCAGTCCGCCTGGGACACTCTATGGCTACACCTTC
-	TRBV7-2	TRBJ2-2	13	-	CASSTQRAGELFF	TGTGCCAGCAGCACCCAGAGGGCCGGGGAGCTGTTTTTT
-	TRBV10-1	TRBJ2-3	16	TRBD2	CASPNRQRENTDTQYF	TGCGCCAGCCCAAACCGCCAGCGGGAGAACACAGATACGCAGTATTTT
-	TRBV5-5	TRBJ1-5	16	-	CASSLAGTYSNQPQHF	TGTGCCAGCAGCTTGGCAGGGACTTATAGCAATCAGCCCCAGCATTTT
-	TRBV7-2	TRBJ1-3	18	-	CASSLVALGPGSGNTIYF	TGTGCCAGCAGCTTAGTCGCACTTGGGCCAGGCTCTGGAAACACCATATATTTT
few	TRBV6-1	TRBJ2-2	14	-	CASSEEGGPGELFF	TGTGCCAGCAGTGAAGAAGGGGGACCCGGGGAGCTGTTTTTT
-	TRBV28	TRBJ1-2	14	-	CASSLSQGNYGYTF	TGTGCCAGCAGTTTATCCCAGGGGAACTATGGCTACACCTTC
few	TRBV19	TRBJ2-6	15	TRBD1	CASTAGGSGANVLTF	TGTGCCAGCACAGCAGGGGGTTCTGGGGCCAACGTCCTGACTTTC
-	TRBV3-1/TRBV3-2	TRBJ1-2	15	TRBD1	CASSHDRGGNYGYTF	TGTGCCAGCAGCCATGACAGGGGTGGTAACTATGGCTACACCTTC
-	TRBV5-4	TRBJ1-1	15	-	CASSLGGGRKTEAFF	TGTGCCAGCAGCTTGGGAGGAGGGAGAAAGACTGAAGCTTTCTTT
few	TRBV7-9	TRBJ2-7	14	-	CASSQAQVTYEQYF	TGTGCCAGCAGCCAAGCACAGGTTACCTACGAGCAGTACTTC
-	TRBV7-8	TRBJ1-5	16	-	CASSLNPGHSYQPQHF	TGTGCCAGCAGCTTGAATCCGGGACACTCTTATCAGCCCCAGCATTTT
-	TRBV30	TRBJ1-4	14	-	CAWSDDRYNEKLFF	TGTGCCTGGAGCGACGACAGGTATAATGAAAAACTGTTTTTT
-	TRBV7-9	TRBJ2-6	15	-	CASRPFHTGANVLTF	TGTGCCAGCAGGCCTTTTCACACTGGGGCCAACGTCCTGACTTTC
-	TRBV7-8	TRBJ1-1	17	TRBD1	CASSLGDRARMNTEAFF	TGTGCCAGCAGCTTAGGGGACAGGGCGAGGATGAACACTGAAGCTTTCTTT
-	TRBV30	TRBJ2-7	14	TRBD2	CAWTNRGVLYEQYF	TGTGCCTGGACCAACCGGGGGGTCCTCTACGAGCAGTACTTC
-	TRBV19	TRBJ2-1	13	-	CASRKFNVDEQFF	TGTGCCAGTAGAAAATTCAATGTAGATGAGCAGTTCTTC
few	TRBV4-1	TRBJ2-4	15	-	CASSPYRVRANIQYF	TGCGCCAGCAGCCCTTATAGGGTCAGGGCTAACATTCAGTACTTC
-	TRBV2	TRBJ1-1	14	TRBD1	CASSGQGTYTEAFF	TGTGCCAGCAGTGGACAGGGGACATACACTGAAGCTTTCTTT
-	TRBV7-9	TRBJ1-6	16	TRBD1	CASSLRLGQADSPLHF	TGTGCCAGCAGCTTACGGCTGGGACAGGCGGATTCACCCCTCCACTTT
-	TRBV19	TRBJ1-3	15	-	CASSTTGRSGNTIYF	TGTGCCAGTAGTACGACAGGCCGCTCTGGAAACACCATATATTTT
-	TRBV9	TRBJ2-7	14	-	CASSVGVGAYEQYF	TGTGCCAGCAGCGTAGGAGTCGGAGCCTACGAGCAGTACTTC
-	TRBV24-1	TRBJ2-6	14	-	CATSDFRKGNVLTF	TGTGCCACCAGTGATTTCCGGAAGGGGAACGTCCTGACTTTC